The 17 T cell receptor beta chains below all came from one sample that was sequenced in a study of cytomegalovirus exposure and HLA in healthy donors. 60 Vbeta and 13 Jbeta primers were used in PCR. This table comes from immunoSEQ multiplex PCR, and its TCRdb copy is limited to in-frame clones, with some not included. This sample has 90,000 to 120,000 clones; more than 70% occur once, and the top ten carry roughly 8%. The material sequenced was PBMCs. The receptors were sampled from a man aged 25-45 years in good health and CMV-seronegative.

The CDR3, as DNA: TGTGCCAGCACCTACGGGTCTAGGACCTACAATGAGCAGTTCTTC. Its protein product is CASTYGSRTYNEQFF. This chain joins TRBV28 and TRBJ2-1; no firm D call. Trimming took off 7 bases at V and 2 bases at J, with 15 bases between the two ends. Germline-derived CDR1 and CDR2 are MDHEN and SYDVKM. The CDR3 spans 15 residues.

The chain has TRBV6-1 and TRBJ2-3; D is unclear. The CDR3 is 15 amino acids. The V and J ends lost 1 base and 0 bases respectively, with 8 bases between them. Germline lookup yields CDR1 MNHNS and CDR2 SASEGT. The CDR3 loop is CASSEGLQSTDTQYF. Here the CDR3 DNA reads TGTGCCAGCAGTGAAGGCTTACAGAGCACAGATACGCAGTATTTT.

The chain links TRBV6-1 to TRBJ2-1, with 9 bases identical to TRBD1. This CDR3 spans 16 amino acids. Per the germline V gene, CDR1 is MNHNS and CDR2 is SASEGT. V lost 2 bases, J lost 5 bases, and 7 bases stayed unmatched. CDR3 DNA sequence: TGTGCCAGCAGTGAATTCGGGACAGGGTTGAACAATGAGCAGTTCTTC. It is translated as CASSEFGTGLNNEQFF.

This clone was observed a handful of times. The chain joins TRBV6-6 to TRBJ2-1, with 7 bases identical to TRBD2. CDR3 length equals 15 residues. The germline gives CDR1 MNHNY, CDR2 SVGAGI (reference sequence). With V trimmed by 5 bases and J by 0 bases, 4 bases remained unmatched. The CDR3 sequence: CASSHSGHSYNEQFF. CDR3 DNA: TGTGCCAGCAGTCATAGCGGGCACTCCTACAATGAGCAGTTCTTC.

This chain joins TRBV7-9 and TRBJ2-1, with a weak D call TRBD1 (6 bases). CDR1 is SEHNR and CDR2 is FQNEAQ in the germline V gene (reference sequence). V was trimmed by 6 bases and J by 3 bases, leaving 18 bases between them. This CDR3 region has 16 residues. The CDR3 here is CASRTWGTTDYNEQFF. CDR3 coding DNA: TGTGCCAGCAGGACTTGGGGGACAACAGACTACAATGAGCAGTTCTTC. The full variable domain, its missing parts supplied by reference TRBV7-9 and TRBJ2-1, is DTGVSQNPRHKITKRGQNVTFRCDPISEHNRLYWYRQTLGQGPEFLTYFQNEAQLEKSRLLSDRFSAERPKGSFSTLEIQRTEQGDSAMYLCASRTWGTTDYNEQFFGPGTRLTVL.

The chain joins TRBV5-1 to TRBJ2-5; 7 positions match TRBD2. CDR1 and CDR2 from the germline V gene are SGHRS and YFSETQ. CDR3 size: 16 residues. The V and J ends lost 5 bases and 2 bases, in that order; junction bases with no gene match: 12. The CDR3 loop is CASRPLLGGGQETQYF. In DNA form, the CDR3 reads TGCGCCAGCAGGCCGCTCCTTGGGGGGGGGCAAGAGACCCAGTACTTC.

V is TRBV7-9 and J is TRBJ2-7, with 7 bases matching TRBD2. In germline, CDR1 is SEHNR, CDR2 FQNEAQ (reference sequence). Trimming removed 0 bases from V and 1 base from J; junction bases left unmatched: 6. This CDR3 contains 16 residues. This chain's CDR3 is CASSLALASGSYEQYF. In nucleotides, the CDR3 is TGTGCCAGCAGCTTAGCGCTGGCTAGCGGTTCCTACGAGCAGTACTTC.

The V call is TRBV7-2, the J call TRBJ2-5, with TRBD2 identical over 7 bases. V lost 2 bases to trimming and J lost 5 bases; unmatched junction nucleotides: 5. Germline V CDR1 and CDR2: SGHTA, FQGNSA. This CDR3 has 14 residues. CDR3 sequence reads: CASSLRIGGETQYF. In DNA form, the CDR3 reads TGTGCCAGCAGCTTAAGGATCGGGGGGGAGACCCAGTACTTC.

The rearrangement joins TRBV5-1 to TRBJ2-7; TRBD1 is a possible D gene (5 bases). V lost 4 bases, J lost 5 bases, and 13 bases lay in between. Per the germline V gene, CDR1 is SGHRS and CDR2 is YFSETQ. This CDR3 spans 13 amino acids. The CDR3 DNA is TGCGCCAGCAGCCCATCAGGGTTGAACGAGCAGTACTTC. This gives the protein CASSPSGLNEQYF.

This clone was observed once. The J gene is TRBJ1-1, the V gene TRBV18; D perhaps matches TRBD1 (5 bases). V dropped 5 bases and J dropped 4 bases, with 11 bases sitting between them. The CDR3 has 13 residues. The germline V gene encodes CDR1 KGHSH and CDR2 LQKENI. Here the CDR3 DNA reads TGTGCCAGCTCATCCGGACAAAGCACTGAAGCTTTCTTT. It yields the protein CASSSGQSTEAFF.

V gene TRBV28 combines with J gene TRBJ1-6, with D possibly TRBD1 on 5 matching bases. The ends were cut back, 6 bases at V and 6 bases at J, with 18 bases in the middle. The CDR3 consists of 16 residues. Germline CDR1 reads MDHEN; CDR2 reads SYDVKM. CDR3 region: CASSYNGQGSNSPLHF. CDR3 coding DNA: TGTGCCAGCAGCTATAACGGCCAGGGCAGTAATTCACCCCTCCACTTT.

The gene calls are TRBV19 and TRBJ2-5; 10 nucleotides line up with TRBD2. This CDR3 has 17 residues. The junction had 11 bases not matched to a gene; V was cut back by 2 bases and J by 5 bases. Germline values: CDR1 LNHDA, CDR2 SQIVND (reference sequence). CDR3 residues: CASSIPGLAVQRETQYF. The DNA for the CDR3 is TGTGCCAGTAGTATACCCGGACTAGCGGTTCAACGGGAGACCCAGTACTTC.

The chain couples TRBV19 to TRBJ1-4; D is perhaps TRBD1 (5 bases). Trimming shortened V by 7 bases and J by 0 bases, and 12 bases separated the two germline ends. The germline V gene has CDR1 LNHDA and CDR2 SQIVND (reference sequence). The CDR3 is made up of 15 amino acids. This CDR3 reads CASKRGTATNEKLFF. The CDR3 nucleotides are TGTGCCAGTAAGCGGGGGACTGCAACTAATGAAAAACTGTTTTTT.

V and J are TRBV7-9 and TRBJ2-7; 10 positions match TRBD2. V was clipped by 2 bases and J by 3 bases; unmatched bases: 1. The CDR3 has 14 residues. Germline V gives CDR1 SEHNR, CDR2 FQNEAQ (reference sequence). DNA for the CDR3: TGTGCCAGCAGCTTAATAGCGGGAGGCTACGAGCAGTACTTC. Amino acid sequence: CASSLIAGGYEQYF.

The chain employs TRBV5-1 and TRBJ1-2; D gene ambiguous. The V end was cut by 0 bases, the J end by 5 bases, with 8 bases between. The germline CDR1 and CDR2 sequences are SGHRS and YFSETQ. This CDR3 region has 13 residues. CDR3 sequence: CASSLDGEYGYTF. CDR3 sequence (DNA): TGCGCCAGCAGCTTGGATGGAGAGTATGGCTACACCTTC.

About this clone: The germline gene is not matched at one end of the junction; a read error may be the cause. The chain links TRBV7-9 to TRBJ1-4, with a possible D match to TRBD1 (5 bases). Germline V gene lookup returns CDR1 SEHNR and CDR2 FQNEAQ (reference sequence). The CDR3 is made up of 14 amino acids. CDR3 residues: CSSSLSSGREKLFF. The CDR3 nucleotides read TGTTCCAGCAGCTTAAGTTCAGGGAGGGAAAAACTGTTTTTT. Full variable domain (outside the CDR3, taken from reference TRBV7-9 and TRBJ1-4): DTGVSQNPRHKITKRGQNVTFRCDPISEHNRLYWYRQTLGQGPEFLTYFQNEAQLEKSRLLSDRFSAERPKGSFSTLEIQRTEQGDSAMYLCSSSLSSGREKLFFGSGTQLSVL.

V gene TRBV5-4 combines with J gene TRBJ2-7; weak D call: TRBD1 (5 bases). In germline, CDR1 is SGHNT, CDR2 YYREEE (reference sequence). V gave up 3 bases and J gave up 4 bases, with 14 bases separating them. The CDR3 totals 14 residues. CDR3 protein: CASSYSDTAYEQYF. DNA of the CDR3: TGTGCCAGCAGCTACTCGGACACCGCATACGAGCAGTACTTC.